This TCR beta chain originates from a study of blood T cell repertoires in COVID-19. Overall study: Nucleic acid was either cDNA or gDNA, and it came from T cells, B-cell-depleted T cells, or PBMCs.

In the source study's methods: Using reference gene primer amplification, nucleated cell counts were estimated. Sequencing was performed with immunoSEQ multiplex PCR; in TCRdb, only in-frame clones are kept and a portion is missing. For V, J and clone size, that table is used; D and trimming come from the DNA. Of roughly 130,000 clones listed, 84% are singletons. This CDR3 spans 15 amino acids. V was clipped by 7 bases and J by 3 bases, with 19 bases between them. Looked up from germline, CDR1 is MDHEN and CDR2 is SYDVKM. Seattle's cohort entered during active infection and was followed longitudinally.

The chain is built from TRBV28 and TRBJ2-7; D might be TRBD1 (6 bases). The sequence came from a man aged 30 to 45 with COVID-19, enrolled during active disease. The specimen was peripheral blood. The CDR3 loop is CASTQSSGQIYEQYF. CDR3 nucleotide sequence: TGTGCCAGCACGCAGTCATCCGGACAGATCTACGAGCAGTACTTC.